Following are 2 T cell receptor beta chains from one sample sequenced in a study of early T cells in non-severe SARS-CoV-2 infection. TCRdb passed the 5' RACE reads through MiXCR, listing each CDR3 protein once. The sample contains 54,000 or so distinct CDR3 sequences, 5.6% of which appear only once. The sample was whole blood. The receptors derive from an adult who was a healthcare worker with PCR-confirmed SARS-CoV-2 infection or an uninfected control (not recorded which).

The CDR3 DNA reads as TGCAGTGCTCTTTGTGCTAGCGGGGGCAATGAGCAGTTCTTC. Its translation: CSALCASGGNEQFF. This sequence joins TRBV20-1 and TRBJ2-1; 10 bases align to TRBD2. Germline CDR1 and CDR2: DFQATT and SNEGSKA (reference sequence). The CDR3 loop spans 14 amino acids. V lost 5 bases and J lost 6; bases outside the gene matches: 7.

This clonotype has just a few counts. The chain uses TRBV7-7 and TRBJ2-1, with D perhaps TRBD2 (6 bases). Germline values: CDR1 SSHAT, CDR2 FNYEAQ (reference sequence). The length of the CDR3 is 12 residues. Deletions cut 4 bases from V and 7 bases from J, with 8 bases between. Written as DNA, the CDR3 is TGTGCCAGCAGCTCCAGCGGGAATGAGCAGTTCTTC. The encoded protein is CASSSSGNEQFF. The whole variable domain, remainder taken from reference TRBV7-7 and TRBJ2-1, is GAGVSQSPRYKVTKRGQDVTLRCDPISSHATLYWYQQALGQGPEFLTYFNYEAQPDKSGLPSDRFSAERPEGSISTLTIQRTEQRDSAMYRCASSSSGNEQFFGPGTRLTVL.